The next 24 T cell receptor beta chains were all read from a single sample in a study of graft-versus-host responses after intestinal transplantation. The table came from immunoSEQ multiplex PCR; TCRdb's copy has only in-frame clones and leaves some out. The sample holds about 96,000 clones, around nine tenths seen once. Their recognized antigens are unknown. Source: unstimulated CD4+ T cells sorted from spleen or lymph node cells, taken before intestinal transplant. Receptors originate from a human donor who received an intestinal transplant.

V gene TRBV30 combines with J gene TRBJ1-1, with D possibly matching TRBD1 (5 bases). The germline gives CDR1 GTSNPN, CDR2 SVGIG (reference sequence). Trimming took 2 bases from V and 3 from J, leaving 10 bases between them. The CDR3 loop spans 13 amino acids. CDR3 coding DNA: TGTGCCTGGAGTCAGGGTCTCTACACTGAAGCTTTCTTT. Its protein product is CAWSQGLYTEAFF.

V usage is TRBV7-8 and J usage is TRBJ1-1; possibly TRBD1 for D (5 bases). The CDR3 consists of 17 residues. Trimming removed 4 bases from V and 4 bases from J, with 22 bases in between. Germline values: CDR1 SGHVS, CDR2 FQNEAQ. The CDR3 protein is CASSSVGRGGVSTEAFF. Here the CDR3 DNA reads TGTGCCAGCAGCTCCGTCGGTCGGGGGGGTGTGAGCACTGAAGCTTTCTTT.

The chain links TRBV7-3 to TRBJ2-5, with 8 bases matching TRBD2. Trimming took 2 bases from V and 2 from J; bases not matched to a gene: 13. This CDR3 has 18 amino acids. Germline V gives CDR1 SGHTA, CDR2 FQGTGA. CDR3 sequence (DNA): TGTGCCAGCAGCTTAGGCGGACGTAGCGGGATCCGACAAGAGACCCAGTACTTC. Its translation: CASSLGGRSGIRQETQYF.

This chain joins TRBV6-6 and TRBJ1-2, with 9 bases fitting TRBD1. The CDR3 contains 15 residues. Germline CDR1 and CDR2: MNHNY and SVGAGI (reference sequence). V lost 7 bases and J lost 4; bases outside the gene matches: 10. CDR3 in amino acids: CASTAQGANPYGYTF. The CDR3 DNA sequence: TGTGCCAGCACCGCACAGGGGGCGAACCCCTATGGCTACACCTTC.

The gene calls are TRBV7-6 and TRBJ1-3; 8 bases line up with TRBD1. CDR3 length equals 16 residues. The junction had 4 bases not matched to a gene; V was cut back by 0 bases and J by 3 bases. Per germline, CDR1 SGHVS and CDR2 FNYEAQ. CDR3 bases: TGTGCCAGCAGCTTAGCCCCAGGGGGCGGTGGAAACACCATATATTTT. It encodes CASSLAPGGGGNTIYF.

The CDR3 bases are TGCGCCAGCAGCCCGAGTGGGGTGGGGGGGGCCACCGGGGAGCTGTTTTTT. Translation gives CASSPSGVGGATGELFF. The chain is built from TRBV4-1 and TRBJ2-2, with a possible D match to TRBD2 (7 bases). The CDR3 contains 17 residues. Germline loops: CDR1 MGHRA, CDR2 YSYEKL. Trimming removed 4 bases from V and 4 bases from J, with 19 bases in between.

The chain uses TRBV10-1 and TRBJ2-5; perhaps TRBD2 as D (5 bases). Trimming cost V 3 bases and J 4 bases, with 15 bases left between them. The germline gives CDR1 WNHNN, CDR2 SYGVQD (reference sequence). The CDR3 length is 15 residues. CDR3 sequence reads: CASSDGESGRETQYF. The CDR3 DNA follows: TGCGCCAGCAGTGATGGAGAAAGCGGCAGAGAGACCCAGTACTTC.

CDR3 in amino acids: CASSRRGEQFF. CDR3 in DNA: TGTGCCAGCAGCCGACGGGGTGAGCAGTTCTTC. V usage is TRBV6-5 and J usage is TRBJ2-1; tentatively, D is TRBD2 (5 bases). The CDR3 covers 11 residues. CDR1 MNHEY and CDR2 SVGAGI come from the germline V gene. Trimming removed 6 bases at V and 9 bases at J, with 9 bases between.

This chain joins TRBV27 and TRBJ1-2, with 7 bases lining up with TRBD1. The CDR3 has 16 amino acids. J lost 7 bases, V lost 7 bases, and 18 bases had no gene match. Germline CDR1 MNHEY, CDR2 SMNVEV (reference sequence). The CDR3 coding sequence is TGTGCCAGCAACCCCGCCCCTAGTACAGGGGTAGGTGGCTACACCTTC. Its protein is CASNPAPSTGVGGYTF.

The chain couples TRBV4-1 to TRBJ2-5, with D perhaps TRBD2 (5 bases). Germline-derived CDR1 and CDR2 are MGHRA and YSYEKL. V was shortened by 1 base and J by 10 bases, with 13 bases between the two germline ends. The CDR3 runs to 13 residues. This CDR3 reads CASSQGPRGNQYF. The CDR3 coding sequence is TGCGCCAGCAGCCAAGGCCCACGGGGAAACCAGTACTTC.

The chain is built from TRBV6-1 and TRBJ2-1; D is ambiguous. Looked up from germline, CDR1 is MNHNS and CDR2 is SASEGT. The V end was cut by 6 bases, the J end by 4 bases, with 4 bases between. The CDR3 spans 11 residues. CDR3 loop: CASSPYNEQFF. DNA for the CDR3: TGTGCCAGCAGCCCATACAATGAGCAGTTCTTC.

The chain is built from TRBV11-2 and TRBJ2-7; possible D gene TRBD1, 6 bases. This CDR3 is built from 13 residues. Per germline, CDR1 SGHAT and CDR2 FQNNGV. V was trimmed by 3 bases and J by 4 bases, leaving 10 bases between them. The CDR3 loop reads CASSFTGTYEQYF. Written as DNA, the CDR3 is TGTGCCAGCAGCTTTACAGGGACGTACGAGCAGTACTTC.

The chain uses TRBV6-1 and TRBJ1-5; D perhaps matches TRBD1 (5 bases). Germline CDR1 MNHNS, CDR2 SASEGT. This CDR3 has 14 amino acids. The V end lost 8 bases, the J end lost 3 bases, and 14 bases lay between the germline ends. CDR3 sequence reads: CASEFGRDNQPQHF. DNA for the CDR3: TGTGCCAGCGAATTTGGCAGGGACAATCAGCCCCAGCATTTT.

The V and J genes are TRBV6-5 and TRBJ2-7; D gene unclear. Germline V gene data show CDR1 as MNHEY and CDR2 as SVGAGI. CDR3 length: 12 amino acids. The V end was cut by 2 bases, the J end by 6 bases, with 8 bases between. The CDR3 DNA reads TGTGCCAGCAGTTACACGACGGGCGAGCAGTACTTC. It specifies CASSYTTGEQYF.

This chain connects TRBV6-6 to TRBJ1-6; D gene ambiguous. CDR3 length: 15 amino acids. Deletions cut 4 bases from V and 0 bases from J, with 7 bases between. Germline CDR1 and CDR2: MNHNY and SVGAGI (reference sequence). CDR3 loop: CASSSQSSYNSPLHF. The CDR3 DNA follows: TGTGCCAGCAGTTCACAGAGCTCCTATAATTCACCCCTCCACTTT.

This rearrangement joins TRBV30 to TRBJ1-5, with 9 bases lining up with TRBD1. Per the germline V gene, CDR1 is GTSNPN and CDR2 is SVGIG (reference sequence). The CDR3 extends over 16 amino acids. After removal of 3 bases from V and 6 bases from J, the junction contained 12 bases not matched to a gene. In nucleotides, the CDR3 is TGTGCCTGGAGCCGAGAGGGGACAGGGATGGGTCAGCCCCAGCATTTT. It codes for CAWSREGTGMGQPQHF.

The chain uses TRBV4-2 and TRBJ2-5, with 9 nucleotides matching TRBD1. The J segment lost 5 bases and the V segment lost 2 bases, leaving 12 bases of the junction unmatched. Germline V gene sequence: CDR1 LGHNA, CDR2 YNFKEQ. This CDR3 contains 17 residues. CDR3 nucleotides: TGTGCCAGCAGCCAATCTTACCTACAGGGGGCAAGGGAGACCCAGTACTTC. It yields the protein CASSQSYLQGARETQYF.

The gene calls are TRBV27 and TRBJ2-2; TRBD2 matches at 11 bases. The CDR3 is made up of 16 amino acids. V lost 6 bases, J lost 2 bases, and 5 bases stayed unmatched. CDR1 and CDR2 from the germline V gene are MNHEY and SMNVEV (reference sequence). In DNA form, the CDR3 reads TGTGCCAGCAGCCTTAGCGGGGGGGCCAACACCGGGGAGCTGTTTTTT. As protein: CASSLSGGANTGELFF.

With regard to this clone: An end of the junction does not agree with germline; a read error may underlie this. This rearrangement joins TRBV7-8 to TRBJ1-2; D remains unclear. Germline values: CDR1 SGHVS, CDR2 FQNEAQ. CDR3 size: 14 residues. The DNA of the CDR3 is TGTGCCAGCAGCTCGACATCACCTGCCGGCACCACAACATTC. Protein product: CASSSTSPAGTTTF.

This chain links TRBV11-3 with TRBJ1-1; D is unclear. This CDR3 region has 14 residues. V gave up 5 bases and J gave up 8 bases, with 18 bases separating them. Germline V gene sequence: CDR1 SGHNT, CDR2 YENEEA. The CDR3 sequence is CASSRMPALKEAFF. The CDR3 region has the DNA TGTGCCAGCAGCCGAATGCCCGCGCTTAAGGAAGCTTTCTTT.

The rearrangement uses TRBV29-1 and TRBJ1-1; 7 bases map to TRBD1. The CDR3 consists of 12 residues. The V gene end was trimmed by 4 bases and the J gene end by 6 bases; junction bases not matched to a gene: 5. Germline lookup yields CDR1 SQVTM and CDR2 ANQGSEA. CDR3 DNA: TGCAGCGTTGGGCAGGGGGGACCTGAAGCTTTCTTT. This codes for CSVGQGGPEAFF.

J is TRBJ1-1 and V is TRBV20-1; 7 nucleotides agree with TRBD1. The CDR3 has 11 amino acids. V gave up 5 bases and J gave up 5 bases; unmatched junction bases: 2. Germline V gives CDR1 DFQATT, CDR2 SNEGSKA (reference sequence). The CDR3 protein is CSAGTATEAFF. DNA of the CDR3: TGCAGTGCTGGGACAGCAACTGAAGCTTTCTTT.

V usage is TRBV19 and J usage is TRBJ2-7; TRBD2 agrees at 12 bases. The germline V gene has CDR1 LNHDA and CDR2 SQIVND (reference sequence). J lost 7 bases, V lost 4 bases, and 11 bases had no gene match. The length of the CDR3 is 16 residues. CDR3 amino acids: CASSTYGASGRVEQYF. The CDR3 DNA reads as TGTGCCAGTAGTACCTACGGTGCTAGCGGGAGGGTAGAGCAGTACTTC.

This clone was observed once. The CDR3 nucleotides read TGTGCCAGCAGCCATGGGAGACAGGGGGTGATAAGTTACAATGAGCAGTTCTTC. This encodes CASSHGRQGVISYNEQFF. V usage is TRBV7-2 and J usage is TRBJ2-1, with 9 bases identical to TRBD1. CDR3 length: 18 amino acids. With 5 bases clipped from V and 4 bases from J, the junction kept 15 bases outside the gene matches. Germline V lookup: CDR1 SGHTA, CDR2 FQGNSA. The full variable domain, rest sourced from reference TRBV7-2 and TRBJ2-1, is GAGVSQSPSNKVTEKGKDVELRCDPISGHTALYWYRQSLGQGLEFLIYFQGNSAPDKSGLPSDRFSAERTGGSVSTLTIQRTQQEDSAVYLCASSHGRQGVISYNEQFFGPGTRLTVL.